This TCR beta chain was documented in a study of T cell responses to AZD1222 COVID-19 vaccine. Findings of the study overall: Clonal diversity may have been underestimated in mostly white British donors. Targeting of unmutated variant regions was reportedly seen in nearly half of spike-specific TCRs. Baseline seropositives among AZD1222 recipients totaled only 6 or 7. There were repertoire samples only from the period after the peak T cell response.

With regard to this clone: Its antigen is unidentified.

Clones were read by immunoSEQ multiplex PCR, and TCRdb kept only the in-frame ones, dropping some. The sample has around 120,000 clones, 80% to 90% seen once. Deletions cut 5 bases from V and 5 bases from J, with 12 bases between. Germline CDR1 reads SGHTA; CDR2 reads FQGNSA. CDR3 length: 13 residues. The specimen was peripheral blood, collected on day 0 of MenACWY control vaccination. The chain uses TRBV7-2 and TRBJ1-1; TRBD1 is a possible D gene (5 bases). The sequence derives from an adult in good health. DNA of the CDR3: TGTGCCAGCAGCACCAGGGTTTTGACTGAAGCTTTCTTT. Protein sequence: CASSTRVLTEAFF.